This T cell receptor (beta chain) originates from a study of Tregs in tolerant kidney transplant recipients. Libraries were prepared by immunoSEQ multiplex PCR; TCRdb keeps only in-frame clonotypes and omits some of them. The sample contains more than 90,000 clones, 90% to 95% of which appear only once. In the case of this clone: Its antigen is currently unknown.

The nonmyeloablative bone marrow transplants came from related graft donors, with transient mixed chimerism. This CDR3 has 15 residues. Germline V lookup: CDR1 SGHNT, CDR2 YYREEE (reference sequence). With V trimmed by 4 bases and J by 1 base, 3 bases remained unmatched. Study observations and caveats: Some patients' samples used different primers over time, so nucleotide sequences weren't comparable. Antigen-driven expansion was suggested because donor-specific Tregs expanded more than all Tregs in tolerant patients. Biological reproducibility was not directly addressed in this study.

This receptor was obtained from a human patient who received a combined kidney and bone marrow transplant. Some T cells here may be from the graft donor. The input for sequencing was CD4+ T cells from blood (PBMCs), taken 12 months after the transplant. The chain couples TRBV5-4 to TRBJ2-1; 9 nucleotides line up with TRBD1. CDR3 sequence (DNA): TGTGCCAGCAGCCCGGACAGGGGTTCCTACAATGAGCAGTTCTTC. Amino acid sequence: CASSPDRGSYNEQFF. The full variable domain, its missing parts supplied by reference TRBV5-4 and TRBJ2-1, is ETGVTQSPTHLIKTRGQQVTLRCSSQSGHNTVSWYQQALGQGPQFIFQYYREEENGRGNFPPRFSGLQFPNYSSELNVNALELDDSALYLCASSPDRGSYNEQFFGPGTRLTVL.